The 13 T cell receptor beta chains reported below all come from one sample, sequenced in a study of blood T cell repertoires in COVID-19. This table comes from immunoSEQ multiplex PCR, and its TCRdb copy is limited to in-frame clones, with some not included. The sample gives around 67,000 clones, roughly 82% of which show up once; 15% to 20% is in the top ten. The sequenced sample was peripheral blood. These receptors were collected from a man older than 75 with active COVID-19.

The CDR3 DNA is TGTGCCAGCAGCCAAGCCGGGATGGGCGATTCTGAGCAGTACTTC. It encodes CASSQAGMGDSEQYF. This rearrangement joins TRBV3-1 (or the pseudogene TRBV3-2) to TRBJ2-7; D possibly corresponds to TRBD2 (5 bases). V lost 1 base to trimming and J lost 7 bases, with 17 bases between them. The CDR3 consists of 15 residues. Per germline, CDR1 LGHDT and CDR2 YNNKEL (reference sequence).

J is TRBJ2-3 and V is TRBV19, with 8 positions matching TRBD1. The J segment lost 2 bases and the V segment lost 4 bases, leaving 2 bases of the junction unmatched. The CDR3 is 14 amino acids. The germline CDR1 and CDR2 sequences are LNHDA and SQIVND (reference sequence). CDR3 sequence reads: CASSKDRDTDTQYF. CDR3 in DNA: TGTGCCAGTAGTAAGGACAGGGACACAGATACGCAGTATTTT.

The rearrangement joins TRBV7-2 to TRBJ1-2; tentatively, D is TRBD1 (5 bases). The V end was cut by 1 base, the J end by 4 bases, with 13 bases between. From germline, CDR1 is SGHTA and CDR2 FQGNSA. This CDR3 comprises 15 residues. The CDR3 protein is CASSLVGGGTYGYTF. The CDR3 nucleotides read TGTGCCAGCAGCTTAGTCGGGGGGGGAACCTATGGCTACACCTTC.

This chain links TRBV7-9 with TRBJ2-2; 8 nucleotides agree with TRBD2. Losses at the gene ends were 8 bases for V and 7 bases for J; bases not matched to a gene: 15. The germline V gene has CDR1 SEHNR and CDR2 FQNEAQ (reference sequence). This CDR3 spans 16 amino acids. The CDR3: CASLLAGGPNGGELFF. In DNA form, the CDR3 reads TGTGCCAGCTTACTCGCGGGAGGACCCAACGGCGGGGAGCTGTTTTTT.

This chain connects TRBV14 to TRBJ1-2, with D possibly being TRBD1 (6 bases). Germline values: CDR1 SGHDN, CDR2 FVKESK. The CDR3 length is 15 residues. The V end lost 2 bases, the J end lost 7 bases, and 17 bases lay between the germline ends. In nucleotides, the CDR3 is TGTGCCAGCAGCCAATTCCGCGGACAGTTCGGTGGCTACACCTTC. Protein product: CASSQFRGQFGGYTF. Full variable domain (missing parts from reference TRBV14 and TRBJ1-2): EAGVTQFPSHSVIEKGQTVTLRCDPISGHDNLYWYRRVMGKEIKFLLHFVKESKQDESGMPNNRFLAERTGGTYSTLKVQPAELEDSGVYFCASSQFRGQFGGYTFGSGTRLTVV.

This chain connects TRBV12-3 or TRBV12-4 to TRBJ2-1; maybe TRBD2 (5 bases). Trimming took 6 bases from V and 3 from J, leaving 9 bases between them. The CDR3 is made up of 13 amino acids. CDR3 bases: TGTGCCAGCAGAAACCGGGACTACAATGAGCAGTTCTTC. Translation: CASRNRDYNEQFF.

This clone has more than one count but fewer than ten. The rearrangement joins TRBV6-6 to TRBJ2-7; 7 bases are shared with TRBD2. In germline, CDR1 is MNHNY, CDR2 SVGAGI (reference sequence). This CDR3 is 15 amino acids long. V dropped 0 bases and J dropped 0; count of bases not matched to a gene: 2. The CDR3 here is CASSYSRTSSYEQYF. CDR3 DNA: TGTGCCAGCAGTTACTCGAGGACTAGCTCCTACGAGCAGTACTTC.

The CDR3 coding sequence is TGTGCCAGTAGCCGACAGGGGCTTGGACAGCCCCAGCATTTT. This translates into CASSRQGLGQPQHF. This chain connects TRBV19 to TRBJ1-5; TRBD1 matches 8 bases. The CDR3 length is 14 residues. The germline CDR1 and CDR2 sequences are LNHDA and SQIVND (reference sequence). V trimming: 6 bases; J trimming: 7 bases; junction bases outside the gene matches: 8.

This clone was counted a few times. This rearrangement joins TRBV2 to TRBJ1-5; D is unresolved. V was pared by 5 bases and J by 0 bases, with 11 bases between. From germline, CDR1 is SNHLY and CDR2 FYNNEI. The CDR3 extends over 15 amino acids. The CDR3 reads CASSPNRASNQPQHF. In DNA, the CDR3 is TGTGCCAGCAGTCCGAACAGAGCTAGCAATCAGCCCCAGCATTTT.

This clone turned up a few times. The V gene is TRBV6-2 or TRBV6-3, the J gene TRBJ1-5, with D maybe TRBD1 (6 bases). V lost 2 bases and J 11 bases, leaving 13 bases between the germline ends. Germline CDR1 is MNHEY and CDR2 is SVGEGT. CDR3 length: 13 residues. The CDR3 DNA is TGTGCCAGCAGTTACGGCGGGGGGCGGGCCCAGCATTTT. Its protein is CASSYGGGRAQHF.

This chain links TRBV5-1 with TRBJ2-1; TRBD2 might be the D (6 bases). V dropped 0 bases and J dropped 0 bases, with 7 bases sitting between them. Germline V gives CDR1 SGHRS, CDR2 YFSETQ. CDR3 length: 15 amino acids. The CDR3 reads CASSLVGSSYNEQFF. The CDR3 nucleotides are TGCGCCAGCAGCTTGGTCGGGAGCTCCTACAATGAGCAGTTCTTC.

The chain is built from TRBV6-5 and TRBJ1-2; unclear D gene. CDR1 is MNHEY, CDR2 SVGAGI, per germline. With 6 bases removed from V and 5 bases from J, the gap between germline ends came to 13 bases. The CDR3 spans 13 residues. CDR3 residues: CASRSPGWYGYTF. The CDR3 DNA reads as TGTGCCAGCAGAAGCCCCGGTTGGTATGGCTACACCTTC.

In its sample, this clone was seen once. This rearrangement joins TRBV5-6 to TRBJ1-4; 7 bases fit TRBD1. The CDR3 totals 12 residues. From germline, CDR1 is SGHDT and CDR2 YYEEEE. Germline trimming cut 3 bases from V and 7 bases from J; bases unmatched to any gene: 0. Here the CDR3 DNA reads TGTGCCAGCAGCTGGGACAGTGAAAAACTGTTTTTT. Protein: CASSWDSEKLFF.